The 19 T cell receptor beta chains in this list originate from one sample, sequenced in a study of spatial heterogeneity in lung cancer. Time point meaning: blood at routine non-recurrence follow-up after resection. TCRdb recomputed calls from the 5' RACE reads with MiXCR, one row per CDR3 protein. This sample has 650 to 800 distinct CDR3 sequences, with around 70% found just once. Sequenced here: PBMCs, sampled at follow-up. These receptors were collected from a female donor with early-stage non-small cell lung cancer.

A remark on this clonotype: A library made for alpha chains picked up this beta chain off target, so its size means little. The rearrangement links TRBV19 to TRBJ1-4; 8 bases are shared with TRBD1. The length of the CDR3 is 13 residues. Germline V lookup: CDR1 LNHDA, CDR2 SQIVND (reference sequence). The V gene end was trimmed by 5 bases and the J gene end by 10 bases; junction bases not matched to a gene: 6. The DNA of the CDR3 is TGTGCCAGTAGTTCGGACAGGGCACGAAAACTGTTTTTT. Translated: CASSSDRARKLFF.

With respect to this clonotype: Being off target in a library aimed at alpha chains, this beta chain has a size of little meaning. V and J are TRBV28 and TRBJ2-1; maybe TRBD2 (6 bases). Germline loops: CDR1 MDHEN, CDR2 SYDVKM. This CDR3 contains 11 residues. Trimming took off 7 bases at V and 10 bases at J, with 11 bases between the two ends. Here the CDR3 reads CASTGVREQFF. The CDR3 coding sequence is TGTGCCAGCACGGGAGTGCGGGAGCAGTTCTTC.

Points on this clonotype: This beta chain slipped into a library made for alpha chains as a stray read, so its size is not meaningful. The rearrangement uses TRBV7-9 and TRBJ2-3, with D uncertain. The V and J ends lost 7 bases and 1 base respectively, with 12 bases between them. This CDR3 comprises 14 residues. Per the germline V gene, CDR1 is SEHNR and CDR2 is FQNEAQ (reference sequence). The CDR3 region has the DNA TGTGCCAGCAACACCCCTGGGGGCACAGATACGCAGTATTTT. Translated: CASNTPGGTDTQYF.

With respect to this clonotype: This beta chain slipped into a library made for alpha chains as a stray read, so its size is not meaningful. The chain links TRBV7-8 to TRBJ1-5; no definite D call. The length of the CDR3 is 15 residues. Germline V gene sequence: CDR1 SGHVS, CDR2 FQNEAQ. Deletions cut 0 bases from V and 2 bases from J, with 8 bases between. CDR3 nucleotides: TGTGCCAGCAGCTTAGCACATGGGGGCAATCAGCCCCAGCATTTT. The encoded protein is CASSLAHGGNQPQHF.

Points on this clonotype: A library made for alpha chains picked up this beta chain off target, so its size means little. The chain recombines TRBV2 with TRBJ2-3; D is ambiguous. V was cut by 5 bases and J by 2 bases, with 11 bases left in between. The V gene's germline CDR1 is SNHLY and CDR2 FYNNEI. The CDR3 loop spans 14 amino acids. CDR3 bases: TGTGCCAGCAGTATGGATTTGAACACAGATACGCAGTATTTT. Its protein is CASSMDLNTDTQYF.

Concerning this clonotype itself: The library was prepared for alpha chains; this beta chain is a stray read, so its frequency means little. V gene TRBV10-3 combines with J gene TRBJ1-3; the D is unclear. The V gene lost 3 bases and the J gene lost 2 bases, with 8 bases spanning the gap. Germline V gene lookup returns CDR1 ENHRY and CDR2 SYGVKD. The CDR3 contains 14 residues. CDR3 nucleotide sequence: TGTGCCATCAGTGAACCGAGGGCTGGAAACACCATATATTTT. It encodes CAISEPRAGNTIYF.

About this clonotype: A library made for alpha chains picked up this beta chain off target, so its size means little. The chain employs TRBV23-1 and TRBJ2-2, with TRBD2 as a possible D gene (6 bases). TRBV23-1 is known as an ORF, though its function is uncertain. Trimming took 5 bases from V and 5 from J, leaving 18 bases between them. This CDR3 is 16 amino acids long. Written as DNA, the CDR3 is TGCGCCAGCAGTGGGGGGACCCACCCTTGGACCGGGGAGCTGTTTTTT. Translated, it gives CASSGGTHPWTGELFF.

Concerning this clonotype itself: The library was built for alpha chains, so this beta chain is an off-target read and its size means little. This chain uses TRBV9 with TRBJ2-7, with D tentatively TRBD1 (6 bases). Germline values: CDR1 SGDLS, CDR2 YYNGEE. Deletions cut 2 bases from V and 3 bases from J, with 12 bases between. The CDR3 runs to 14 residues. The CDR3 sequence: CASSVCRGLYEQYV. DNA for the CDR3: TGTGCCAGCAGCGTCTGCAGGGGCCTCTACGAGCAGTACGTC.

For this clonotype: The library was designed around alpha chains, so this beta chain is a stray read whose abundance carries little weight. V and J are TRBV7-9 and TRBJ2-5; 13 nucleotides match TRBD2. Germline values: CDR1 SEHNR, CDR2 FQNEAQ (reference sequence). Trimming at V came to 6 bases and at J to 5 bases, leaving 9 bases not matched to a gene. The CDR3 runs 16 residues. The CDR3 reads CASRSEGLAGYETQYF. CDR3 DNA: TGTGCCAGCAGGTCTGAGGGACTAGCGGGATATGAGACCCAGTACTTC.

A remark on this clonotype: This beta chain appears as a stray read in a library generated for alpha chains; its size is not informative. This chain links TRBV29-1 with TRBJ2-5; 8 bases align to TRBD1. Trimming took 8 bases from V and 6 from J; bases not matched to a gene: 11. The length of the CDR3 is 13 residues. The germline gives CDR1 SQVTM, CDR2 ANQGSEA. CDR3: CSIQAGGSKTQYF. The CDR3 nucleotides read TGCAGCATCCAGGCAGGGGGCTCGAAGACCCAGTACTTC.

This clonotype appeared a single time. Because this beta chain is a stray read in a library intended to capture alpha chains, its abundance should not be given much weight. The chain employs TRBV7-9 and TRBJ2-7; maybe TRBD2 (6 bases). Germline CDR1 and CDR2: SEHNR and FQNEAQ (reference sequence). V dropped 4 bases and J dropped 5 bases, with 15 bases sitting between them. This CDR3 region has 14 residues. In DNA, the CDR3 is TGTGCCAGCAGCTCCAGATTAGCGGTAGACGAGCAGTACTTC. It is translated as CASSSRLAVDEQYF. Full variable domain (remainder filled in from reference TRBV7-9 and TRBJ2-7): DTGVSQNPRHKITKRGQNVTFRCDPISEHNRLYWYRQTLGQGPEFLTYFQNEAQLEKSRLLSDRFSAERPKGSFSTLEIQRTEQGDSAMYLCASSSRLAVDEQYFGPGTRLTVT.

Notes on this clonotype: Being off target in a library aimed at alpha chains, this beta chain has a size of little meaning. This chain links TRBV29-1 with TRBJ2-4; unclear D gene. There are 12 residues in the CDR3. Per the germline V gene, CDR1 is SQVTM and CDR2 is ANQGSEA. Trimming took 4 bases from V and 0 from J, leaving 4 bases between them. The chain's CDR3 is CSVVLAKNIQYF. The CDR3 DNA is TGCAGCGTTGTCCTAGCCAAAAACATTCAGTACTTC.

With regard to this clonotype: Within a library made for alpha chains, this beta chain is off target, and its count is uninformative. This rearrangement joins TRBV28 to TRBJ2-3, with a weak D call TRBD1 (6 bases). CDR1 is MDHEN, CDR2 SYDVKM, per germline. V lost 5 bases to trimming and J lost 2 bases, with 17 bases between them. The CDR3 length is 16 residues. DNA for the CDR3: TGTGCCAGCAGTGCAAGGACAGCCACAGACACAGATACGCAGTATTTT. Encoded protein: CASSARTATDTDTQYF.

As for this clonotype: Found in a library prepared for alpha chains, this beta chain is an off-target read, and its abundance has little meaning. The rearrangement uses TRBV7-2 and TRBJ2-1; D not resolved. The CDR3 is made up of 14 amino acids. Per the germline V gene, CDR1 is SGHTA and CDR2 is FQGNSA. Trimming stripped 8 bases from V and 1 base from J, with 12 bases between. The CDR3 is CASHAAFSYNEQFF. The CDR3 nucleotides read TGTGCCAGCCATGCAGCGTTTTCCTACAATGAGCAGTTCTTC.

This clonotype turned up a few times. This beta chain was picked up by a library intended for alpha chains and is off target, so its count carries little meaning. The V call is TRBV6-6, the J call TRBJ2-1, with unresolved D. CDR1 is MNHNY, CDR2 SVGAGI, per germline (reference sequence). CDR3 length: 13 amino acids. V was trimmed by 6 bases and J by 7 bases, leaving 13 bases between them. CDR3 bases: TGTGCCAGCAGCCGCCGGACGGAGAATGAGCAGTTCTTC. This translates into CASSRRTENEQFF.

Concerning this clonotype itself: This beta chain slipped into a library made for alpha chains as a stray read, so its size is not meaningful. V is TRBV28 and J is TRBJ2-7; D gene unclear. The ends were cut back, 5 bases at V and 1 base at J, with 18 bases in the middle. The germline V gene has CDR1 MDHEN and CDR2 SYDVKM. The CDR3 is made up of 16 amino acids. CDR3 region: CASSTTRLSVSYEQYF. The CDR3 DNA is TGTGCCAGCAGTACGACACGGTTGTCGGTTTCCTACGAGCAGTACTTC. The full variable domain, completed using reference TRBV28 and TRBJ2-7, is DVKVTQSSRYLVKRTGEKVFLECVQDMDHENMFWYRQDPGLGLRLIYFSYDVKMKEKGDIPEGYSVSREKKERFSLILESASTNQTSMYLCASSTTRLSVSYEQYFGPGTRLTVT.

Notes on this clonotype: This beta chain is off target for a library built for alpha chains, so its abundance means little. The CDR3 DNA reads as TGTGCCAGCAGCTTAGACAACACAGATACGCAGTATTTT. Protein: CASSLDNTDTQYF. This rearrangement joins TRBV11-2 to TRBJ2-3; D unclear. V was clipped by 0 bases and J by 2 bases, with 3 bases between them. Germline CDR1 is SGHAT and CDR2 is FQNNGV. The CDR3 is 13 residues long.

A few counts support this clonotype. For a library built for alpha chains, this beta chain is a stray read; little rests on its size. The chain joins TRBV11-2 to TRBJ2-2; TRBD1 aligns across 10 bases. V trimming: 5 bases; J trimming: 4 bases; junction bases outside the gene matches: 4. Germline V gives CDR1 SGHAT, CDR2 FQNNGV. CDR3 length: 15 amino acids. CDR3 coding DNA: TGTGCCAGCAGCAGGGGACAGGGGCTCACCGGGGAGCTGTTTTTT. Translated: CASSRGQGLTGELFF.

Details on this clonotype: This beta chain is a stray sequence in a library constructed for alpha chains; its clone size is not meaningful. The chain is built from TRBV6-2 or TRBV6-3 and TRBJ2-5; possibly TRBD1 or TRBD2 for D (5 bases each). V gave up 6 bases and J gave up 4 bases, with 18 bases separating them. Germline V CDR1 and CDR2: MNHEY, SVGEGT. CDR3 length: 15 residues. The CDR3, as DNA: TGTGCCAGCAGAGTCCGGGGCCATAAGGGAGAGACCCAGTACTTC. Translation gives CASRVRGHKGETQYF.